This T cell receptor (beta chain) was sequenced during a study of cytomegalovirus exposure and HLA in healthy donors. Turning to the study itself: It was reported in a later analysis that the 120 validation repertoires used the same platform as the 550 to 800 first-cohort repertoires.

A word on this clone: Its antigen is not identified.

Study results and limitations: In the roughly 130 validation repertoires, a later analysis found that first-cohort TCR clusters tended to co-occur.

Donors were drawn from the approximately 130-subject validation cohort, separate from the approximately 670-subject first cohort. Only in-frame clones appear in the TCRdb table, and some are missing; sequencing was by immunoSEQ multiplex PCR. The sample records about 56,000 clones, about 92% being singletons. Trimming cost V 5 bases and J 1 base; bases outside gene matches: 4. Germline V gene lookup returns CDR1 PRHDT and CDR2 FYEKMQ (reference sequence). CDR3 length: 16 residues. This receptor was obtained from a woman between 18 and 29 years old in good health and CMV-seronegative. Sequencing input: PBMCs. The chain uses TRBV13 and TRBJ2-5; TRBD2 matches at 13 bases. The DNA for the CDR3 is TGTGCCAGCAGCCAACGACTAGCGGGGGGCCAAGAGACCCAGTACTTC. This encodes CASSQRLAGGQETQYF.